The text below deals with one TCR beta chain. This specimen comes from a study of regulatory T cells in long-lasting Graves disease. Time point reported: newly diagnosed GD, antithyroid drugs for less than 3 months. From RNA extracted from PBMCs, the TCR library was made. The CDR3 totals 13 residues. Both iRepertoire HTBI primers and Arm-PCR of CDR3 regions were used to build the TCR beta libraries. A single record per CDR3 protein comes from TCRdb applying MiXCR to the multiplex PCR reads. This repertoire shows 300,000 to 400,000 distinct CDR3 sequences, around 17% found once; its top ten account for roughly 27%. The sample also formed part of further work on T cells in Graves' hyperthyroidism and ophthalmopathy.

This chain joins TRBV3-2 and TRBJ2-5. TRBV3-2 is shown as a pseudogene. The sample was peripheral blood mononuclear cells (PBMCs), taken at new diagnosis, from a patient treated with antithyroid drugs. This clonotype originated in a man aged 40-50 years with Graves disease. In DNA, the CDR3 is TGTGCCAGCAGCCAAGATTTAATAGAGACCCAGTACTTC. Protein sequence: CASSQDLIETQYF.